These T cell receptor beta chains were read from a single sample in a study of blood T cell repertoires in COVID-19. Here immunoSEQ multiplex PCR was the method, and the copy in TCRdb shows in-frame clones only, minus some. The sample contains over 250,000 clones, around nine tenths of which appear only once. The sequenced sample consisted of peripheral blood. These receptor sequences come from a man aged 35 to 55 who had recovered from COVID-19. CDR3s include the opening cysteine and the closing phenylalanine or tryptophan. A D gene is named only where the DNA matches it firmly. Size is omitted from some rows. Given values are once, few, many or a class for expanded clones.

V	D	J	size	DNA	CDR3
TRBV3-1/TRBV3-2	TRBD2	TRBJ2-3	-	TGTGCCAGCAGCCAAGATTTGGGCGGGGGGGCCGCAGATACGCAGTATTTT	CASSQDLGGGAADTQYF
TRBV18	TRBD1	TRBJ1-1	once	TGTGCCAGCTCACCCCTCGGGACAGACTCCATTGAAGCTTTCTTT	CASSPLGTDSIEAFF
TRBV27	TRBD2	TRBJ2-1	-	TGTGCCAGCAGTTTATCGGGCGGGAGCCTCAATGAGCAGTTCTTC	CASSLSGGSLNEQFF
TRBV5-6	TRBD1	TRBJ2-7	-	TGTGCCAGCAGCATAGGTGGACAGGGTACTTACGAGCAGTACTTC	CASSIGGQGTYEQYF
TRBV18	TRBD1	TRBJ2-2	-	TGTGCCAGCTCACGCAGGGGGCTCGACACCGGGGAGCTGTTTTTT	CASSRRGLDTGELFF
TRBV30	-	TRBJ1-1	-	TGTGCCTGGAGTGTACAAGGGGACACTGAAGCTTTCTTT	CAWSVQGDTEAFF
TRBV7-2	-	TRBJ1-2	-	TGTGCCAGCAGCTTACCGGGACAACCCTATGGCTACACCTTC	CASSLPGQPYGYTF
TRBV6-2/TRBV6-3	-	TRBJ2-3	-	TGTGCCAGCAGTTACTCGAGACAATCACTTGCATCTAGCACAGATACGCAGTATTTT	CASSYSRQSLASSTDTQYF
TRBV12-3/TRBV12-4	-	TRBJ1-1	-	TGTGCCAGCAGTTTAGCAGGGGACACTGAAGCTTTCTTT	CASSLAGDTEAFF
TRBV2	TRBD1	TRBJ2-7	-	TGTGCCAGCCGGACAGGGGCCTACGAGCAGTACTTC	CASRTGAYEQYF
TRBV19	TRBD1	TRBJ2-1	-	TGTGCCAGTAGCTGGGACAGGGGGCCGAGTGAGCAGTTCTTC	CASSWDRGPSEQFF
TRBV6-2/TRBV6-3	TRBD2	TRBJ2-1	-	TGTGCCAGCAGCGACTCTACTAGCGGGGGTACCTACAATGAGCAGTTCTTC	CASSDSTSGGTYNEQFF
TRBV29-1	TRBD1	TRBJ2-7	-	TGCAGCGTCCGGGACAGCGAATACGAGCAGTACTTC	CSVRDSEYEQYF
TRBV4-3	-	TRBJ1-4	-	TGCGCCAGCAGCCAACAGGGCATCGAAGGAGAAAAACTGTTTTTT	CASSQQGIEGEKLFF
TRBV19	-	TRBJ1-6	-	TGTGCCAGTAGTCCCGACAGGAGGAAAGAATCACCCCTCCACTTT	CASSPDRRKESPLHF
TRBV5-5	TRBD1	TRBJ2-7	-	TGTGCCAGCAGCTTGGAATTGACAGGGTGGGTCGAGCAGTACTTC	CASSLELTGWVEQYF
TRBV19	TRBD1	TRBJ2-5	-	TGTGCCAGTAGTATAGGCCCAGGGGGCGGCCAAGAGACCCAGTACTTC	CASSIGPGGGQETQYF
TRBV7-8	TRBD1	TRBJ2-7	-	TGTGCCAGCAGCCGCCGGACAGGGAGGTCCTACGAGCAGTACTTC	CASSRRTGRSYEQYF
TRBV5-4	-	TRBJ1-1	-	TGTGCCAGCAGCTTAACGGGGGTAGGCACTGAAGCTTTCTTT	CASSLTGVGTEAFF
TRBV18	-	TRBJ1-1	-	TGTGCCAGCTTCGGGGGGTCCAACACTGAAGCTTTCTTT	CASFGGSNTEAFF
TRBV6-2/TRBV6-3	TRBD2	TRBJ2-3	-	TGTGCCAGCAGTTACCTTAGCGGGAACCCCTCCATCTTGCAGTATTTT	CASSYLSGNPSILQYF
TRBV29-1	-	TRBJ1-2	-	TGCAGCGTTGCCCCGCGACAGATTAGGGACTATGGCTACACCTTC	CSVAPRQIRDYGYTF
TRBV15	TRBD1	TRBJ2-1	-	TGTGCCACCAGCAGAGCCGGGACAGGGGATGAGCAGTTCTTC	CATSRAGTGDEQFF
TRBV9	-	TRBJ2-7	-	TGTGCCAGCAGCGTCGGCGGGGGCCTCTCCTACGAGCAGTACTTC	CASSVGGGLSYEQYF
TRBV7-2	TRBD1	TRBJ2-1	-	TGTGCCAGCAGCTTAGCCGTCGGGACAGCCAATGAGCAGTTCTTC	CASSLAVGTANEQFF
TRBV6-6	-	TRBJ1-1	-	TGTGCCAGCAGTTACCTCGGAGAGAACACTGAAGCTTTCTTT	CASSYLGENTEAFF
TRBV5-6	TRBD1	TRBJ2-5	-	TGTGCCAGCATCCTAACCGGCTGGGACAGGGGGCTACAAGAGACCCAGTACTTC	CASILTGWDRGLQETQYF
TRBV19	TRBD2	TRBJ2-3	-	TGTGCCAGTAGTATAGATGTCAGCGGGGAGGGAGATACGCAGTATTTT	CASSIDVSGEGDTQYF
TRBV29-1	TRBD2	TRBJ2-3	-	TGCAGCGTTGGGGCGGGGGCAGATACGCAGTATTTT	CSVGAGADTQYF
TRBV4-3	-	TRBJ2-7	-	TGCGCCAGCAGCCATGAATCAGGAAAAGCCTACGAGCAGTACTTC	CASSHESGKAYEQYF
TRBV29-1	-	TRBJ2-7	few	TGCAGCGTTGTAGCAGGGCTAAACGAGCAGTACTTC	CSVVAGLNEQYF
TRBV6-5	-	TRBJ2-7	-	TGTGCCGCAGGGTACTTCAACTACGAGCAGTACTTC	CAAGYFNYEQYF
TRBV6-5	TRBD2	TRBJ2-7	-	TGTGCCAGCAGTTGGGGGGGTTCCTCCTACGAGCAGTACTTC	CASSWGGSSYEQYF
TRBV21-1	-	TRBJ1-6	few	TGTGCCAGCAGCTGCCGGGACAGGTATAATTCACCCCTCCACTTT	CASSCRDRYNSPLHF
TRBV18	-	TRBJ2-3	-	TGTGCCAGCTCCCAAGGGGCCTATACGCAGTATTTT	CASSQGAYTQYF
TRBV30	TRBD1	TRBJ1-1	-	TGTGCCTGGAGTAGGACAGGCAACACTGAAGCTTTCTTT	CAWSRTGNTEAFF
TRBV27	TRBD1	TRBJ1-5	-	TGTGCCAGCAGTCCACGGACAGGCCATCAGCCCCAGCATTTT	CASSPRTGHQPQHF
TRBV7-9	TRBD2	TRBJ2-3	few	TGTGCCAGCAGCATCCGGACTAGCGGGGGAACAGATACGCAGTATTTT	CASSIRTSGGTDTQYF
TRBV30	-	TRBJ2-4	-	TGTGCCTGGAACCCCGGGACCAAAAACATTCAGTACTTC	CAWNPGTKNIQYF
TRBV29-1	-	TRBJ2-7	-	TGCAGCGTTGAACATTTGCAGGGTTTTGCCTACGAGCAGTACTTC	CSVEHLQGFAYEQYF
TRBV5-5	TRBD2	TRBJ2-7	-	TGTGCCAGCAGCCCCAGACTAGCGGGAGCTGACGAGCAGTACTTC	CASSPRLAGADEQYF
TRBV19	-	TRBJ2-2	-	TGTGCCAGTAGTATCTGGCGGGGCCCGGGAACCGGGGAGCTGTTTTTT	CASSIWRGPGTGELFF